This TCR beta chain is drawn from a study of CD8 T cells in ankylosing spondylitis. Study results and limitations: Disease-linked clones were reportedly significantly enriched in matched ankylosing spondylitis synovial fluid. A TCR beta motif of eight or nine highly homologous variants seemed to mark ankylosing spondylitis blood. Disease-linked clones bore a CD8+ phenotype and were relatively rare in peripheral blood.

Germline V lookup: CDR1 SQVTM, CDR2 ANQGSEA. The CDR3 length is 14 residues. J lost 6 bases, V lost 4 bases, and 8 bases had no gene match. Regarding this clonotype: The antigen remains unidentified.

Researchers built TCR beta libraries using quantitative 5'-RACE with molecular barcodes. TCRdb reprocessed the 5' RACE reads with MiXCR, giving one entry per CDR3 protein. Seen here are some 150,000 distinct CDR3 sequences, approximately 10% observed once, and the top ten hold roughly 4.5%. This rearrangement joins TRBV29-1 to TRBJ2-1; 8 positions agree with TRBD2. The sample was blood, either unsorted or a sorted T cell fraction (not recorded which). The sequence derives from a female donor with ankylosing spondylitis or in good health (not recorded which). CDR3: CSVVPSGRRNEQFF. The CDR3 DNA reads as TGCAGCGTTGTCCCCAGCGGGAGACGCAATGAGCAGTTCTTC.